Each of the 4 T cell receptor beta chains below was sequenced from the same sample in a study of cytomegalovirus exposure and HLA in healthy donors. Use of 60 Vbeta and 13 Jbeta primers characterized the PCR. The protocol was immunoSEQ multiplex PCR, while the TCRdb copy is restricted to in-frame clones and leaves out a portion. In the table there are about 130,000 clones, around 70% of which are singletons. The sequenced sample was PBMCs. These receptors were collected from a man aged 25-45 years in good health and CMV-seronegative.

This chain's CDR3 is CASSLEMGLGWETQYF. In nucleotides, the CDR3 is TGTGCCAGCAGCTTAGAGATGGGGCTCGGGTGGGAGACCCAGTACTTC. The V call is TRBV11-2, the J call TRBJ2-5, with a possible D match to TRBD1 (5 bases). Germline V gene sequence: CDR1 SGHAT, CDR2 FQNNGV. V shed 0 bases and J shed 5 bases, with 16 bases lying between them. The CDR3 contains 16 residues.

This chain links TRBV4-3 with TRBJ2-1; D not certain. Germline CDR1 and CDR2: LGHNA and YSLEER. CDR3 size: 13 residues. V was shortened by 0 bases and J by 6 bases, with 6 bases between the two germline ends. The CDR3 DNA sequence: TGCGCCAGCAGCCAAGACTACCTCAATGAGCAGTTCTTC. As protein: CASSQDYLNEQFF.

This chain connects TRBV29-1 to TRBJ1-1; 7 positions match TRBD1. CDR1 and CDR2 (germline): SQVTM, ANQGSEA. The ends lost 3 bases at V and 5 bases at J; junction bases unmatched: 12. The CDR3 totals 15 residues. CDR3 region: CSVDPMTGYGTEAFF. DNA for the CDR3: TGCAGCGTTGACCCCATGACAGGGTACGGGACTGAAGCTTTCTTT.

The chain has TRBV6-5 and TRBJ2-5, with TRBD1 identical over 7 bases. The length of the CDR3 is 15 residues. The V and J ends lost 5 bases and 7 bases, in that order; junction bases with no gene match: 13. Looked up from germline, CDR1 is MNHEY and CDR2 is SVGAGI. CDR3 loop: CASSRSRQGLATQYF. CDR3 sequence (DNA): TGTGCCAGCAGTAGATCCAGACAGGGCCTGGCGACCCAGTACTTC.